This TCR beta chain emerged from a study of cytomegalovirus exposure and HLA in healthy donors. The wider study: HLA-typed donors were the source of approximately 86 million unique TCRs held in an early data release. Findings and caveats of the study: Later analysis suggested links between common viral pathogens and several top significant clusters. It was reported that TCR beta sequences correctly inferred the HLA-A and HLA-B alleles for most subjects. The investigators catalogued 150 to 200 TCR beta chains as cytomegalovirus-associated.

PCR amplification relied on 60 Vbeta primers (plus 13 Jbeta primers). Clones were read by immunoSEQ multiplex PCR, and TCRdb kept only the in-frame ones, dropping some. The table has over 150,000 clones, under 85% seen once. Trimming took 4 bases from V and 7 from J, leaving 24 bases between them. Per the germline V gene, CDR1 is SGHRS and CDR2 is YFSETQ. The CDR3 has 16 residues. Details on this clone: What it recognizes is unknown.

The J gene is TRBJ2-7, the V gene TRBV5-1; a possible D gene is TRBD1 (7 bases). Sequencing was carried out using PBMCs. The clonotype was recovered from a man aged 18-30 years in good health and CMV-seronegative. CDR3 sequence: CASSPGDSSKEREQYF. The CDR3 DNA sequence: TGCGCCAGCAGCCCGGGGGACAGCTCAAAAGAACGAGAGCAGTACTTC.